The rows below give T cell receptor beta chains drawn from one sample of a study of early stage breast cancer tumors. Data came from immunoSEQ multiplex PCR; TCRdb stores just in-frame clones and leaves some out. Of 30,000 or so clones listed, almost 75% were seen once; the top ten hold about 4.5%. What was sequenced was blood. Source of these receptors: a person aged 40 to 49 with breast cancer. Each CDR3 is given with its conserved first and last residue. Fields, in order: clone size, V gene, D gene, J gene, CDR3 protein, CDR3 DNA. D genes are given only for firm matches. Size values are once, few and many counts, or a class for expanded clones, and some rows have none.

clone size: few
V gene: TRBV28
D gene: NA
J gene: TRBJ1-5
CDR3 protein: CASTTWQGLDQPQHF
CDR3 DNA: TGTGCCAGCACCACATGGCAGGGTTTGGATCAGCCCCAGCATTTT

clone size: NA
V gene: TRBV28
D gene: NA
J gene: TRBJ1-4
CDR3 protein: CASSLTWGTTNEKLFF
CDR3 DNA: TGTGCCAGCAGTTTAACTTGGGGGACAACTAATGAAAAACTGTTTTTT

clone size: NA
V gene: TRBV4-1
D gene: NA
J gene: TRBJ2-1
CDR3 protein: CASSQIGSALGNEQFF
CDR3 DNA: TGCGCCAGCAGCCAGATTGGGTCCGCCCTGGGAAATGAGCAGTTCTTC

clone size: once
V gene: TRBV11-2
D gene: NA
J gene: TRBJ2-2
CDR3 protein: CASSPLGHPTGELFF
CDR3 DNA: TGTGCCAGCAGCCCATTGGGCCATCCCACCGGGGAGCTGTTTTTT

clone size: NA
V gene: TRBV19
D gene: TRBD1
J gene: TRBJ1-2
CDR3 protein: CASSSVLQGDYGYTF
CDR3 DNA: TGTGCCAGTAGTTCCGTACTCCAGGGGGACTATGGCTACACCTTC

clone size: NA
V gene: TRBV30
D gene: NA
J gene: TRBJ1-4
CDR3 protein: CAWSGTYEKLFF
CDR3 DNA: TGTGCCTGGTCCGGGACATATGAAAAACTGTTTTTT

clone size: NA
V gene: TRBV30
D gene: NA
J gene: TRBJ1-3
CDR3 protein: CAWDHTHSGNTIYF
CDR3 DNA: TGTGCCTGGGACCATACACACTCTGGAAACACCATATATTTT

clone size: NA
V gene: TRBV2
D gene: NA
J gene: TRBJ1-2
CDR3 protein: CASIYNLANYGYTF
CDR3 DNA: TGTGCCAGCATCTATAATCTAGCTAACTATGGCTACACCTTC

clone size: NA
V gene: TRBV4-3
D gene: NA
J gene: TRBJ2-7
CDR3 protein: CASSQKQAGGTEQYF
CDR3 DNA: TGCGCCAGCAGCCAAAAGCAAGCAGGTGGTACAGAGCAGTACTTC

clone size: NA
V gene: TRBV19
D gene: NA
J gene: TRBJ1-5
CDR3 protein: CASSILAPGAPQHF
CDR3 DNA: TGTGCCAGTAGTATATTGGCCCCCGGCGCGCCCCAGCATTTT

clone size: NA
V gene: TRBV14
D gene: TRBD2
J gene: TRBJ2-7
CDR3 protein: CASSQVSSGRREQYF
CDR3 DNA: TGTGCCAGCAGCCAAGTCAGCAGCGGGAGACGAGAGCAGTACTTC

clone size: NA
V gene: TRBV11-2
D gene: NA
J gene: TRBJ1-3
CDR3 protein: CASSPIDAGNTIYF
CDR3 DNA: TGTGCCAGCAGCCCCATTGATGCGGGAAACACCATATATTTT

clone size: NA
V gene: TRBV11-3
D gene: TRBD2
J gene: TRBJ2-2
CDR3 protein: CASSPRGFWTRSTGELFF
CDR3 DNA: TGTGCCAGCAGCCCGAGAGGATTTTGGACTAGGTCCACCGGGGAGCTGTTTTTT

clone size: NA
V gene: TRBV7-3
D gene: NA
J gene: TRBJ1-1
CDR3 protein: CASSPGREPTEAFF
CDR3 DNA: TGTGCCAGCAGCCCGGGCCGGGAACCCACTGAAGCTTTCTTT

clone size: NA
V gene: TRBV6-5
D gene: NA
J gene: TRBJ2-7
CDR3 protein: CASKSTGLTYEQYF
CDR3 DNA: TGTGCCAGCAAATCGACTGGCCTGACATACGAGCAGTACTTC

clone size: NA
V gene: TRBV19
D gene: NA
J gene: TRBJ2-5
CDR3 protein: CASSKTVRGGDQYF
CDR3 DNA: TGTGCCAGTAGTAAGACAGTTCGGGGCGGAGACCAGTACTTC

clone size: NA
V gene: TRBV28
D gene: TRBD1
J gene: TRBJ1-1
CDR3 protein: CASRGQGHTEAFF
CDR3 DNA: TGTGCCAGCAGGGGACAGGGGCACACTGAAGCTTTCTTT

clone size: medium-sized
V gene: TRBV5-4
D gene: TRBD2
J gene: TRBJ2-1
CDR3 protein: CASSDGLAGVNEQFF
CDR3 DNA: TGTGCCAGCAGCGATGGACTAGCGGGAGTTAATGAGCAGTTCTTC

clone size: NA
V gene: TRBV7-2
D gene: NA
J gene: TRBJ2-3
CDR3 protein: CASSLVVWGTDTQYF
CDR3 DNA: TGTGCCAGCAGCTTAGTAGTTTGGGGCACAGATACGCAGTATTTT

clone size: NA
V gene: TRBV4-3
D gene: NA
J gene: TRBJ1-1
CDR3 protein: CASSQVGAGITEAFF
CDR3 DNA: TGCGCCAGCAGCCAAGTCGGCGCAGGGATCACTGAAGCTTTCTTT

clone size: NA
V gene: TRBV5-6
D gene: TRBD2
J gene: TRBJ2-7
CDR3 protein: CASSSPGGGLEQYF
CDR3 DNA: TGTGCCAGCAGCTCTCCGGGGGGAGGGCTCGAGCAGTACTTC

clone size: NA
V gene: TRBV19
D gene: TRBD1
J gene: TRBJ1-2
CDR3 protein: CASSIDLDRGRANYGYTF
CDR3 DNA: TGTGCCAGTAGTATAGATCTTGACAGGGGCAGAGCTAACTATGGCTACACCTTC

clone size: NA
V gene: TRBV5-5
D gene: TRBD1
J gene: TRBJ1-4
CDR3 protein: CASSFTGENEKLFF
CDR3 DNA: TGTGCCAGCAGCTTTACAGGGGAAAATGAAAAACTGTTTTTT

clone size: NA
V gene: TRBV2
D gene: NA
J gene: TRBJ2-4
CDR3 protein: CASSRMTQNIQYF
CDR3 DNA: TGTGCCAGCAGCAGGATGACCCAAAACATTCAGTACTTC

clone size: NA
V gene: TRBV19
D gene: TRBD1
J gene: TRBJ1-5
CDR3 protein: CASSRNRDRNQPQHF
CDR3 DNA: TGTGCCAGTAGCCGGAACCGGGACAGAAATCAGCCCCAGCATTTT

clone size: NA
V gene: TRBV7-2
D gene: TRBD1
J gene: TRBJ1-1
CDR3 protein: CASSLDRGEAFF
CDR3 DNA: TGTGCCAGCAGCTTAGACAGGGGAGAAGCTTTCTTT

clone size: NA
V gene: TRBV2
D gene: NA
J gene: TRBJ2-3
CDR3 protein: CASSAGGAGAKGTQYF
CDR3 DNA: TGTGCCAGCAGTGCAGGTGGGGCAGGGGCCAAAGGGACGCAGTATTTT

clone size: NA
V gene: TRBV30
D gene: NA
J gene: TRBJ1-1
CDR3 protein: CAWTGGEGSLRAFF
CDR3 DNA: TGTGCCTGGACGGGTGGAGAGGGAAGTTTAAGGGCTTTCTTT

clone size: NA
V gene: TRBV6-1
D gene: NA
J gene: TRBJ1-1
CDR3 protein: CASSEYRFRLDRRGKAEAFF
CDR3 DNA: TGTGCCAGCAGTGAATATCGGTTTAGGTTAGACAGGAGGGGGAAGGCTGAAGCTTTCTTT

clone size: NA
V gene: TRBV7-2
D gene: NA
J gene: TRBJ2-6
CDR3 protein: CASSPQGQRLSGANVLTF
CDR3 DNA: TGTGCCAGCAGCCCTCAAGGACAGCGACTTTCTGGGGCCAACGTCCTGACTTTC

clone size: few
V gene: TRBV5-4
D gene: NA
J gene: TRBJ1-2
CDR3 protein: CASSADSSYGYTF
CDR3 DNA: TGTGCCAGCAGCGCGGATTCTTCCTATGGCTACACCTTC

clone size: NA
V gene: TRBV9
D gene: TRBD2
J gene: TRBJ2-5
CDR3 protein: CASSMGLAGGGQETQYF
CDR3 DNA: TGTGCCAGCAGCATGGGACTAGCGGGGGGGGGTCAAGAGACCCAGTACTTC

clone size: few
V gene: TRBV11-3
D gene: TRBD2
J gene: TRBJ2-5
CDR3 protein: CASSFRGGETQYF
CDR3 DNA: TGTGCCAGCAGCTTTCGGGGAGGGGAGACCCAGTACTTC

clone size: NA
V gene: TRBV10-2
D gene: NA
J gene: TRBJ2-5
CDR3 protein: CASSDLYRPSETQYF
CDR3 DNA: TGCGCCAGCAGTGACCTCTACCGACCCTCAGAGACCCAGTACTTC

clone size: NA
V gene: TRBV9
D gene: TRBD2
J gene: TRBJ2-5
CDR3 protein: CASSTGLAGVEKTQYF
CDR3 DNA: TGTGCCAGCAGCACGGGGCTAGCGGGAGTGGAAAAGACCCAGTACTTC

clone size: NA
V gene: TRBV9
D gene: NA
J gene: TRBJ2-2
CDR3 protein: CASTDLGVGELFF
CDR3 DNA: TGTGCCAGCACCGATTTGGGTGTCGGGGAGCTGTTTTTT

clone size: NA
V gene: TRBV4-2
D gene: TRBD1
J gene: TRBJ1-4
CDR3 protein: CASSPMAGQPNEKLFF
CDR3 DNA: TGTGCCAGCAGCCCCATGGCGGGACAGCCTAATGAAAAACTGTTTTTT

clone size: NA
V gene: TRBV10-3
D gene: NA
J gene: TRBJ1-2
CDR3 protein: CAIPGVYYGYTF
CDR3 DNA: TGTGCCATCCCGGGGGTGTACTATGGCTACACCTTC

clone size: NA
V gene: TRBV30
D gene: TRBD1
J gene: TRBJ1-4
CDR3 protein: CACTGQGFRGEKLFF
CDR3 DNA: TGTGCCTGTACGGGACAGGGCTTTCGGGGTGAAAAACTGTTTTTT

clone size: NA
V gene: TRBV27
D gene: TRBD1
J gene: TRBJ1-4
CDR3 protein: CASRRTGFEKLFF
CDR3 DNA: TGTGCCAGCAGACGGACAGGGTTTGAAAAACTGTTTTTT

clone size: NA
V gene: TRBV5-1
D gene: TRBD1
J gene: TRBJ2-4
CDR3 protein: CASSLGTGENIQYF
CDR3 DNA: TGCGCCAGCAGCTTGGGGACAGGGGAAAACATTCAGTACTTC

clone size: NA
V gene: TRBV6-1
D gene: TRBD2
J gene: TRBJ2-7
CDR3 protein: CASSDPNGLAGREQYF
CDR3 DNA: TGTGCCAGCAGTGACCCTAATGGACTAGCTGGCCGCGAGCAGTACTTC

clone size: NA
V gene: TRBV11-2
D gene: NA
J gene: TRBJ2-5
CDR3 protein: CASSRTDQETQYF
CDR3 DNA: TGTGCCAGCAGCCGGACAGACCAAGAGACCCAGTACTTC

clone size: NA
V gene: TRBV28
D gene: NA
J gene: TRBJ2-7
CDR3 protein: CASKLRYEQYF
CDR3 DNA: TGTGCCAGCAAACTTCGCTACGAGCAGTACTTC

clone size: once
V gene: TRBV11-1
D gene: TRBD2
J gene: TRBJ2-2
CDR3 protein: CASSPRLAGVGGELFF
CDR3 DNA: TGTGCCAGCAGCCCAAGACTAGCGGGAGTGGGCGGGGAGCTGTTTTTT

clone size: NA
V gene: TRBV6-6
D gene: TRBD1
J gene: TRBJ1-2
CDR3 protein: CASSPDRGRFNGYTF
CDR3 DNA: TGTGCCAGCAGTCCGGACAGGGGGCGCTTTAATGGCTACACCTTC

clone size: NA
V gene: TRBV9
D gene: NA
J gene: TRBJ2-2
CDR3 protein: CASSDGLGELFF
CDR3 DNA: TGTGCCAGCAGCGATGGCCTCGGGGAGCTGTTTTTT

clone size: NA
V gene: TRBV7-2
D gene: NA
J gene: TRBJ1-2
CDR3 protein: CASSGFRASGGYTF
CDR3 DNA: TGTGCCAGCAGCGGGTTTAGGGCTTCGGGTGGCTACACCTTC

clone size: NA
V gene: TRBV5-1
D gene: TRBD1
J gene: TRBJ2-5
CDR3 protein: CASSSQGSGETQYF
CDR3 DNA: TGCGCCAGCAGCTCACAGGGGAGTGGGGAGACCCAGTACTTC